This T cell receptor beta chain appears in the sequencing data of a study of blood T cell repertoires in COVID-19. Study context: Samples taken during acute and convalescent COVID-19 were collected in the United States, Italy and Spain. PBMCs, B-cell-depleted T cells, or T cells were the source of the cDNA or gDNA that made up the material.

Trimming shortened V by 4 bases and J by 6 bases, and 13 bases separated the two germline ends. The germline V gene has CDR1 LGHDT and CDR2 YNNKEL (reference sequence). This CDR3 comprises 14 residues. Per the authors' pipeline: Nucleated cell number was recorded as an estimate derived from reference gene primer amplification. Repertoires were generated with immunoSEQ multiplex PCR, while TCRdb's copy carries only in-frame clones and drops some. V and J calls plus clone size are reproduced from that table; the DNA served to infer D and trimming. Of 100,000 to 120,000 clones in the sample, around 80% were seen once.

The specimen was peripheral blood. This chain links TRBV3-1 (or the pseudogene TRBV3-2) with TRBJ2-1; tentatively, D is TRBD2 (5 bases). The sequence came from a woman older than 75 with acute or convalescent COVID-19. This chain's CDR3 is CASSPRSGSNEQFF. CDR3 sequence (DNA): TGTGCCAGCAGCCCTCGCAGCGGCTCCAATGAGCAGTTCTTC.